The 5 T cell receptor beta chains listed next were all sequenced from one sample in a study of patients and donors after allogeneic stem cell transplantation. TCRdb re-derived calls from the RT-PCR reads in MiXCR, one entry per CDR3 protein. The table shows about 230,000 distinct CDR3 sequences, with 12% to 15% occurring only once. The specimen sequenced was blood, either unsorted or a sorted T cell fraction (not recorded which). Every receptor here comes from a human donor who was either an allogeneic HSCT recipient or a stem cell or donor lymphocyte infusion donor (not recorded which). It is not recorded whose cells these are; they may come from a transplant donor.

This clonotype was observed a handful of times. The CDR3 loop is CASSVGLAGGFEQFF. DNA for the CDR3: TGTGCCAGCAGCGTAGGACTAGCGGGAGGATTTGAGCAGTTCTTC. The V gene is TRBV9, the J gene TRBJ2-1; the match to TRBD2 covers 13 bases. CDR1 and CDR2 from the germline V gene are SGDLS and YYNGEE. The CDR3 covers 15 residues. The J segment lost 9 bases and the V segment lost 0 bases, leaving 3 bases of the junction unmatched. The variable domain in full, completed from reference TRBV9 and TRBJ2-1, reads DSGVTQTPKHLITATGQRVTLRCSPRSGDLSVYWYQQSLDQGLQFLIQYYNGEERAKGNILERFSAQQFPDLHSELNLSSLELGDSALYFCASSVGLAGGFEQFFGPGTRLTVL.

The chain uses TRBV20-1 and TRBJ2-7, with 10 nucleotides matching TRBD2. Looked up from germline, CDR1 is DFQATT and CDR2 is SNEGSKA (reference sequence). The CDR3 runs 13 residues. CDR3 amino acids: CSGEREGYYEQYF. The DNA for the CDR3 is TGCAGCGGGGAGCGGGAGGGGTACTACGAGCAGTACTTC.

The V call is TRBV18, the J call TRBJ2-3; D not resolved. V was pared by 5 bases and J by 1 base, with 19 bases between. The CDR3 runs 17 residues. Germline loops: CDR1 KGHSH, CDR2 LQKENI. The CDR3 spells CASSSNARLSGTDTQYF. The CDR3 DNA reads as TGTGCCAGCTCATCGAATGCCAGGCTTTCGGGCACAGATACGCAGTATTTT.

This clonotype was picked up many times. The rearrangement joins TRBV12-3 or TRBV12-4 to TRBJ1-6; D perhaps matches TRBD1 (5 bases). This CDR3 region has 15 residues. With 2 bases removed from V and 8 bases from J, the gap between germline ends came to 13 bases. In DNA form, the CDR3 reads TGTGCCAGCAGTTTAATGGGGCCGAGGGATTCACCCCTCCACTTT. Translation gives CASSLMGPRDSPLHF.

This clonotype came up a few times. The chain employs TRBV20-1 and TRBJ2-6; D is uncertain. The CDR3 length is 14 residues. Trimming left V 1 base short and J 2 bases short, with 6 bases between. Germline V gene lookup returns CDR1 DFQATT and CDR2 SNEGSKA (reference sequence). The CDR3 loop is CSARVWTGANVLTF. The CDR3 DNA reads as TGCAGTGCTAGAGTGTGGACTGGGGCCAACGTCCTGACTTTC.